This is a list of T cell receptor beta chains from one sample in a study of T cells after yellow fever vaccination. TCRdb reanalysed the 5' RACE reads using MiXCR and keeps one entry per CDR3 protein. The profile shows 200,000 to 300,000 distinct CDR3 sequences, roughly 3.5% of them singletons. The sample consisted of PBMCs, taken 15 days after the yellow fever booster vaccination. The receptors were gathered from a man younger than 35 who received the YFV17D yellow fever vaccine. The CDR3 runs from the conserved cysteine through the conserved F or W. D genes are given only for firm matches. Rows give clone size only sometimes, using once, few, many, or a class for an expanded clone.

V gene	D gene	J gene	clone size	CDR3 DNA	CDR3 protein
TRBV2	.	TRBJ1-4	many	TGTGCCAGCGCTGGGGCTAATGAAAAACTGTTTTTT	CASAGANEKLFF
TRBV7-9	.	TRBJ1-1	many	TGTGCCAGCAGCTCCCTCGGGGCTAACACTGAAGCTTTCTTT	CASSSLGANTEAFF
TRBV29-1	.	TRBJ1-5	.	TGCAGCGTTGCGGACACCGATCAGCCCCAGCATTTT	CSVADTDQPQHF
TRBV4-3	.	TRBJ2-4	many	TGCGCCAGCAGCCAAGGCTACGCCAAAAACATTCAGTACTTC	CASSQGYAKNIQYF
TRBV4-3	.	TRBJ1-6	many	TGCGCCAGCAGCCAAGATAGTGGGGGGAGCTCCTATAATTCACCCCTCCACTTT	CASSQDSGGSSYNSPLHF
TRBV4-3	.	TRBJ2-1	many	TGCGCCAGCAGCCAAGTCCGACGGTACGATGAGCAGTTCTTC	CASSQVRRYDEQFF
TRBV5-1	.	TRBJ1-1	many	TGCGCCAGCAGCTTGGCCGCTACGTCGGGCACTGAAGCTTTCTTT	CASSLAATSGTEAFF
TRBV12-3/TRBV12-4	TRBD1	TRBJ1-4	many	TGTGCCAGCAGTTTTGAGGGTTTGGGACAGGGTTATGAAAAACTGTTTTTT	CASSFEGLGQGYEKLFF
TRBV27	.	TRBJ2-5	many	TGTGCCAGCAGTCCTCAGGGGCAGGGGGAGACCCAGTACTTC	CASSPQGQGETQYF
TRBV10-3	.	TRBJ2-3	many	TGTGCCATCAGGTGGGGCCCCACAGATACGCAGTATTTT	CAIRWGPTDTQYF
TRBV6-2/TRBV6-3	TRBD1	TRBJ1-6	many	TGTGCCAGCAGTTACTCCCAGGGGGCAGGTTCACCCCTCCACTTT	CASSYSQGAGSPLHF
TRBV12-3/TRBV12-4	TRBD1	TRBJ1-1	many	TGTGCCAGCAGTGGCGGGACAGGGAACACTGAAGCTTTCTTT	CASSGGTGNTEAFF
TRBV4-1	.	TRBJ1-5	many	TGCGCCAGCAGCCTTAGAGGGGTTAGCAATCAGCCCCAGCATTTT	CASSLRGVSNQPQHF
TRBV7-3	.	TRBJ2-5	many	TGTGCCAGCAGCTCCGTAGCTGCGGAGACCCAGTACTTC	CASSSVAAETQYF
TRBV18	.	TRBJ1-5	many	TGTGCCAGCTCACCTACATCAGGGAGTTCCCAGCCCCAGCATTTT	CASSPTSGSSQPQHF
TRBV9	.	TRBJ2-3	.	TGTGCCAGCAGCGTTGCCCACAGTCAAGATACGCAGTATTTT	CASSVAHSQDTQYF
TRBV7-2	.	TRBJ2-5	many	TGTGCCAGCAGCTTGACCGGCCCTGGGGAGACCCAGTACTTC	CASSLTGPGETQYF
TRBV20-1	TRBD1	TRBJ2-7	many	TGCAGTGCTCAAGGACAGGGCACCTACGAGCAGTACTTC	CSAQGQGTYEQYF
TRBV12-3/TRBV12-4	TRBD1	TRBJ1-3	many	TGTGCCAGCAGGGAAGGGACAGGGGCTGGAAACACCATATATTTT	CASREGTGAGNTIYF
TRBV5-1	.	TRBJ1-5	many	TGCGCCAGCAGCCCCGGAGCGGGGGCGGAACAGCCCCAGCATTTT	CASSPGAGAEQPQHF
TRBV7-9	.	TRBJ2-1	many	TGTGCCAGCATTTCGGGGTTGAGGAATGAGCAGTTCTTC	CASISGLRNEQFF
TRBV4-1	.	TRBJ2-1	many	TGCGCCAGCAGCCAAGATTACCCCAATGAGCAGTTCTTC	CASSQDYPNEQFF
TRBV9	.	TRBJ2-2	many	TGTGCCAGCAGCGTAGAAGGGCGAAGGAACACCGGGGAGCTGTTTTTT	CASSVEGRRNTGELFF
TRBV7-9	TRBD1	TRBJ1-4	many	TGTGCCAGCAGTTCCGGGACAGGGAATGAAAAACTGTTTTTT	CASSSGTGNEKLFF
TRBV6-1	.	TRBJ2-1	many	TGTGCCAGCCGAGAATTACTGGGTTACAATGAGCAGTTCTTC	CASRELLGYNEQFF
TRBV9	.	TRBJ1-1	many	TGTGCCAGCAGCGTAGGGTTTGGGGGGAACACTGAAGCTTTCTTT	CASSVGFGGNTEAFF
TRBV5-1	.	TRBJ2-3	few	TGCGCCAGCAGCAAGCGACAGAGATTAGATACGCAGTATTTT	CASSKRQRLDTQYF
TRBV27	.	TRBJ1-2	many	TGTGCCAGCAGTCTGAATGGAAACTTGGGCTATGGCTACACCTTC	CASSLNGNLGYGYTF
TRBV7-2	.	TRBJ2-5	many	TGTGCCAGCAGCCTCCTCGGAGTCCAAGAGACCCAGTACTTC	CASSLLGVQETQYF
TRBV7-9	TRBD1	TRBJ1-4	many	TGTGCCAGCAGCGCCGGACAGGGGGCGGCAACTAATGAAAAACTGTTTTTT	CASSAGQGAATNEKLFF
TRBV7-2	.	TRBJ2-2	many	TGTGCCAGCAGGAGGGGCAGGGGCATCACCGGGGAGCTGTTTTTT	CASRRGRGITGELFF
TRBV2	.	TRBJ2-5	many	TGTGCCAGCAGCCAAAATGGAGTTGAAGAGACCCAGTACTTC	CASSQNGVEETQYF
TRBV7-6	.	TRBJ1-1	few	TGTGCCAGCAGCTTAGGAGCGGGTGCTGAAGCTTTCTTT	CASSLGAGAEAFF
TRBV12-3/TRBV12-4	TRBD2	TRBJ2-5	many	TGTGCCAGCAGTTTCCCCGGGACTAGCGGGGAGACCCAGTACTTC	CASSFPGTSGETQYF
TRBV7-9	TRBD2	TRBJ2-5	many	TGTGCCAGCAGCCTGCCCATCCGGGAGGGAGAAGAGACCCAGTACTTC	CASSLPIREGEETQYF
TRBV27	TRBD2	TRBJ2-1	many	TGTGCCAGCAGTGCTGGGACTAGCGGGGAGACACCCTACAATGAGCAGTTCTTC	CASSAGTSGETPYNEQFF
TRBV19	TRBD1	TRBJ1-1	few	TGTGCCAGTAGTATTGGGACAGGGACGAAGACTGAAGCTTTCTTT	CASSIGTGTKTEAFF
TRBV24-1	.	TRBJ2-2	many	TGTGCCACGAGCCAGGGCAACACCGGGGAGCTGTTTTTT	CATSQGNTGELFF
TRBV6-6	.	TRBJ1-6	many	TGTGCCAGCAGGACAGAATATAATTCACCCCTCCACTTT	CASRTEYNSPLHF
TRBV7-9	.	TRBJ2-5	many	TGTGCCAGCGGGGGTCTGGAAGAGACCCAGTACTTC	CASGGLEETQYF